This T cell receptor beta chain was captured in a study of cytomegalovirus exposure and HLA in healthy donors. The study, taken as a whole, reports: The availability of immune exposure information extended only to CMV serostatus.

This PCR relied on a set of 60 Vbeta primers and 13 Jbeta primers. Generated by immunoSEQ multiplex PCR, the TCRdb table keeps only in-frame clones and is missing some. In the table there are almost 200,000 clones, 79% of which are singletons. Trimming cost V 0 bases and J 8 bases, with 16 bases left between them. There are 15 residues in the CDR3. Germline V gives CDR1 MNHEY, CDR2 SMNVEV (reference sequence). Of note for this clone: Its antigen is as yet unknown.

The sample taken for sequencing was PBMCs. The genes are TRBV27 and TRBJ1-2; D is unresolved. The TCR comes from a male donor in good health and CMV-seropositive. This CDR3 is CASSLSRQIFWGYTF. The CDR3 nucleotides read TGTGCCAGCAGTTTATCTCGTCAGATTTTTTGGGGCTACACCTTC.